This entry concerns a single TCR beta chain. Its matching antigen is unknown. A much larger clone lies one base from this, so it may be a read error. This record comes from a study of T cells in Graves' hyperthyroidism and ophthalmopathy. Study-wide results and caveats: Most expanded thyroid clonotypes above 0.001 also appeared in blood.

Individuals with ophthalmopathy presented a Clinical Activity Score of at least 3, a NOSPECS grade of at least 4 and a duration under 3 months. TCR beta CDR3 regions were amplified from RNA. In the first-round RT-PCR of the TCR CDR3, the HTBI primer set was used. TCRdb re-derived calls from the multiplex PCR reads in MiXCR, one entry per CDR3 protein. This repertoire shows 600,000 or so distinct CDR3 sequences, roughly 15% found once; its top ten account for around an eighth. Sequencing was carried out using blood. The clonotype was recovered from a woman in her forties or fifties with Graves' ophthalmopathy.

Here the CDR3 reads CSAGPHQRGNTGELFF. The CDR3 DNA sequence: TGCAGTGCTGGACCCCACCAGCGGGGAAACACCGGGGAGCTGTTTTTT. The V and J genes are TRBV20-1 and TRBJ2-2; 7 bases are a match to TRBD2. Trimming removed 5 bases from V and 2 bases from J; junction bases left unmatched: 11. CDR3 length equals 16 residues. Germline V gives CDR1 DFQATT, CDR2 SNEGSKA (reference sequence).